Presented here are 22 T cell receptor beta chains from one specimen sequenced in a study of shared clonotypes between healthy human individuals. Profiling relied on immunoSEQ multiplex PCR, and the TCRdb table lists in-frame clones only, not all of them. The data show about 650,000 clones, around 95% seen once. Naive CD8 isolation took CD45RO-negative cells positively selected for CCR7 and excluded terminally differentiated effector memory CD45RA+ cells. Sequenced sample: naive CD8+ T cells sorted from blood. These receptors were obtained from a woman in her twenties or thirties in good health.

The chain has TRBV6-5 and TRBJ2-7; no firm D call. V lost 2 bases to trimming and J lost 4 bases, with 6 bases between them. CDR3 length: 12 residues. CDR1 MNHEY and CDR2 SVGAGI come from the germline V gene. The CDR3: CASSYIGYEQYF. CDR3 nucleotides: TGTGCCAGCAGTTACATCGGTTACGAGCAGTACTTC.

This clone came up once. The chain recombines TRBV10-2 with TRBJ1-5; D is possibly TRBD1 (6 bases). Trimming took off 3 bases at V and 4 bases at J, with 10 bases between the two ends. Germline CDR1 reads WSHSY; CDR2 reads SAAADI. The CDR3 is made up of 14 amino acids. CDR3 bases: TGCGCCAGCAGTGAAGGGAGGGGGAATCAGCCCCAGCATTTT. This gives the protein CASSEGRGNQPQHF.

The CDR3 spells CASSLSGTRVISYNEQFF. CDR3 coding DNA: TGTGCCAGCAGTTTGTCGGGGACTAGGGTTATCTCCTACAATGAGCAGTTCTTC. J is TRBJ2-1 and V is TRBV28, with TRBD2 matching over 8 bases. This CDR3 has 18 residues. The germline gives CDR1 MDHEN, CDR2 SYDVKM. After removal of 3 bases from V and 0 bases from J, the junction contained 10 bases not matched to a gene.

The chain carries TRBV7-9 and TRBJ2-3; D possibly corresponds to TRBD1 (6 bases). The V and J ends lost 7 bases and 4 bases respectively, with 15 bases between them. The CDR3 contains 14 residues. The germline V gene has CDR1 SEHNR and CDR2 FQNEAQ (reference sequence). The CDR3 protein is CASIATGSADTQYF. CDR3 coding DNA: TGTGCCAGCATCGCAACAGGGTCGGCAGATACGCAGTATTTT.

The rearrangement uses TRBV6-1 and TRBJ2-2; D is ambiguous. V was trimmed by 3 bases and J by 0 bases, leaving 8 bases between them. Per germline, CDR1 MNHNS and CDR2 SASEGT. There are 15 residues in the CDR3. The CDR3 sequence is CASSDWTANTGELFF. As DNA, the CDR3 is TGTGCCAGCAGTGATTGGACGGCGAACACCGGGGAGCTGTTTTTT.

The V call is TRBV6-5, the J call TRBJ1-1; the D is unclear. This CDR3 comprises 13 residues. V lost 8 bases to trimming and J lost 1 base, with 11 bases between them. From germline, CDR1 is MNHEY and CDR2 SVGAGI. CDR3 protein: CASGGIRNTEAFF. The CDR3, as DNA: TGTGCCAGCGGCGGCATCCGGAACACTGAAGCTTTCTTT.

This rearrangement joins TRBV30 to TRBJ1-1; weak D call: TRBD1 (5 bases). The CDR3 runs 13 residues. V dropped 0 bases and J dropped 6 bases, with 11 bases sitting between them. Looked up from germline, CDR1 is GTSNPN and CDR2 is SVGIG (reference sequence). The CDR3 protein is CAWSVWGKAEAFF. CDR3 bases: TGTGCCTGGAGTGTCTGGGGGAAGGCTGAAGCTTTCTTT.

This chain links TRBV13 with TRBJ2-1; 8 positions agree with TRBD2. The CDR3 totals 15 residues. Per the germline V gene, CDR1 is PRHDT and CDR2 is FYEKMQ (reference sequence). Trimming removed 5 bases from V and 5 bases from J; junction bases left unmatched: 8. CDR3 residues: CASSLSGSGNNEQFF. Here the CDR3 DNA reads TGTGCCAGCAGCCTGAGCGGGAGCGGTAACAATGAGCAGTTCTTC. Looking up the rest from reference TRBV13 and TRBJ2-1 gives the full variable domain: AAGVIQSPRHLIKEKRETATLKCYPIPRHDTVYWYQQGPGQDPQFLISFYEKMQSDKGSIPDRFSAQQFSDYHSELNMSSLELGDSALYFCASSLSGSGNNEQFFGPGTRLTVL.

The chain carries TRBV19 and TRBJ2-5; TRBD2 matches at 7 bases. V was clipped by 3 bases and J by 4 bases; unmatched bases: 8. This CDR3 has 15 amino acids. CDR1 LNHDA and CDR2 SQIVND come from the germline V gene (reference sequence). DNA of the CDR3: TGTGCCAGTAGTATGATAATAGCGGGCCGAGAGACCCAGTACTTC. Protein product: CASSMIIAGRETQYF.

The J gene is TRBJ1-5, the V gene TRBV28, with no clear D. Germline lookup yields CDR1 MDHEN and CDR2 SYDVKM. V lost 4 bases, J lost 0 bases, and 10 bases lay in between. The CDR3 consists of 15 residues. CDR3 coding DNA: TGTGCCAGCAGTTCCCCAGGATATAGCAATCAGCCCCAGCATTTT. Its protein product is CASSSPGYSNQPQHF.

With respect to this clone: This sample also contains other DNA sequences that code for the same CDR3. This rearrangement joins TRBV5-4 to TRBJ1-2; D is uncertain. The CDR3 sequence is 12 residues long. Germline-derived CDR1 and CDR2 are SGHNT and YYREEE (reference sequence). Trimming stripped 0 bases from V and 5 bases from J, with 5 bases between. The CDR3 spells CASSLEAYGYTF. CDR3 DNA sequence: TGTGCCAGCAGCTTGGAGGCATATGGCTACACCTTC.

The CDR3 DNA sequence: TGTGCCAGCAGCGATCCGGGACAGGGTTATGAAAAACTGTTTTTT. It encodes CASSDPGQGYEKLFF. The rearrangement links TRBV14 to TRBJ1-4; 9 positions match TRBD1. The length of the CDR3 is 15 residues. J gave up 6 bases and V 5 bases, and 7 bases lay outside the gene matches. Germline V gives CDR1 SGHDN, CDR2 FVKESK. Based on the CDR3 plus reference TRBV14 and TRBJ1-4, the full variable domain is EAGVTQFPSHSVIEKGQTVTLRCDPISGHDNLYWYRRVMGKEIKFLLHFVKESKQDESGMPNNRFLAERTGGTYSTLKVQPAELEDSGVYFCASSDPGQGYEKLFFGSGTQLSVL.

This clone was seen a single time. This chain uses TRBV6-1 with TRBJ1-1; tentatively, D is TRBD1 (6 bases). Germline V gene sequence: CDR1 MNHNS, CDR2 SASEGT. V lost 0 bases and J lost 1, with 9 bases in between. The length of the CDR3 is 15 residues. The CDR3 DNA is TGTGCCAGCAGTGAAGCTTGGGGACAGAACACTGAAGCTTTCTTT. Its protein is CASSEAWGQNTEAFF.

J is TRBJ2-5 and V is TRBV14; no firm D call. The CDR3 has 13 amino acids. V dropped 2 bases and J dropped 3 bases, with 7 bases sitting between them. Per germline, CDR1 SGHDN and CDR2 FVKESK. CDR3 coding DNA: TGTGCCAGCAGCCAAAGACACAAAGAGACCCAGTACTTC. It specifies CASSQRHKETQYF.

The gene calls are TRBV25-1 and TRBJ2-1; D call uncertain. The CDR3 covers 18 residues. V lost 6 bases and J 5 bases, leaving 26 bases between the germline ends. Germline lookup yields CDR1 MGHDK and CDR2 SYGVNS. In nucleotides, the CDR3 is TGTGCCAGCAGCGAAACCGATAGAGTGAGAGAAGGTGACAATGAGCAGTTCTTC. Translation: CASSETDRVREGDNEQFF.

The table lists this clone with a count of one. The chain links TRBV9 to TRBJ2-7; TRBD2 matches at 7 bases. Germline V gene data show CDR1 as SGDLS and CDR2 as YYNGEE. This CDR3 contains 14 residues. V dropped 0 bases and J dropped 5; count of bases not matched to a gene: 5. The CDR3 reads CASSVGGRFDEQYF. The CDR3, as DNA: TGTGCCAGCAGCGTAGGCGGGAGATTCGACGAGCAGTACTTC.

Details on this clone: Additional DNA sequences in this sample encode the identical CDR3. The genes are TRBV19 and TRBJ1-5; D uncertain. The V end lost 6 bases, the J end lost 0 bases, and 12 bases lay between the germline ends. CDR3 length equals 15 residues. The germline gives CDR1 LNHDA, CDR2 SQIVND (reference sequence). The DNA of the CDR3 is TGTGCCAGTAGCCCGTCCGGGTATAGCAATCAGCCCCAGCATTTT. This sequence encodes CASSPSGYSNQPQHF.

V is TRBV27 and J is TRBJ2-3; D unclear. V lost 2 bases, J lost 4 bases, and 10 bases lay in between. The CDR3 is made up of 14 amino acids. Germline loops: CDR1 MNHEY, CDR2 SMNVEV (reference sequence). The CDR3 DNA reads TGTGCCAGCAGTTTAATCTCCCGGGCAGATACGCAGTATTTT. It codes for CASSLISRADTQYF.

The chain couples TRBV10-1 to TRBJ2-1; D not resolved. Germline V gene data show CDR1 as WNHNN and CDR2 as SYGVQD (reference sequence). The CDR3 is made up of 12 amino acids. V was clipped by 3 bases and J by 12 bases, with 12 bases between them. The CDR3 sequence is CASSEWGSAQFF. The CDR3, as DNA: TGCGCCAGCAGTGAATGGGGTTCTGCGCAGTTCTTC.

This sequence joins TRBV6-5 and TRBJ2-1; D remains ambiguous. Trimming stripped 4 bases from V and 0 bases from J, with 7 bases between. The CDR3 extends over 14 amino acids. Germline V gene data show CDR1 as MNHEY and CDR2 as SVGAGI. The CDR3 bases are TGTGCCAGCAGTTCCCAAGGCTCCTACAATGAGCAGTTCTTC. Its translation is CASSSQGSYNEQFF.

CDR3 sequence: CASSLWSSGNNEQFF. The CDR3 DNA is TGCGCCAGCAGCTTGTGGAGTAGCGGTAACAATGAGCAGTTCTTC. The chain couples TRBV5-1 to TRBJ2-1; weak D call: TRBD2 (6 bases). V shed 1 base and J shed 5 bases, with 13 bases lying between them. CDR3 length: 15 amino acids. Germline V lookup: CDR1 SGHRS, CDR2 YFSETQ.

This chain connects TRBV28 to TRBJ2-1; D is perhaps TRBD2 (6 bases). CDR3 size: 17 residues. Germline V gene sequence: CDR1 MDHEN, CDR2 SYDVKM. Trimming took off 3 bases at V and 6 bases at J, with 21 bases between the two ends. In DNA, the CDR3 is TGTGCCAGCAGTTTCGTATTAGCGGAGGGAGGAGGCAATGAGCAGTTCTTC. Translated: CASSFVLAEGGGNEQFF. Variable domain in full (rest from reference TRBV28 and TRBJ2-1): DVKVTQSSRYLVKRTGEKVFLECVQDMDHENMFWYRQDPGLGLRLIYFSYDVKMKEKGDIPEGYSVSREKKERFSLILESASTNQTSMYLCASSFVLAEGGGNEQFFGPGTRLTVL.